The next 17 T cell receptor beta chains were all read from a single sample in a study of blood T cells in healthy people across ages. A second PCR of roughly 7 to 11 cycles used a sample-barcoded 5' primer and a J-beta primer mix. MiXCR was run by TCRdb on the 5' RACE reads, yielding one entry per CDR3 protein. This sample has some 930,000 distinct CDR3 sequences, with roughly 29% found just once. These records were also assigned to another study, of T cells of mothers and their children.

Sequencing was carried out using blood. All receptors come from a woman between 35 and 50 years old in good health.

This clonotype was observed at least ten times. The V and J genes are TRBV27 and TRBJ1-4; D is possibly TRBD1 (5 bases). From germline, CDR1 is MNHEY and CDR2 SMNVEV (reference sequence). This CDR3 comprises 13 residues. V dropped 3 bases and J dropped 7 bases, with 9 bases sitting between them. This CDR3 reads CASSLWGSEKLFF. CDR3 in DNA: TGTGCCAGCAGTTTGTGGGGGAGTGAAAAACTGTTTTTT.

V usage is TRBV28 and J usage is TRBJ1-2; D uncertain. CDR3 length: 13 amino acids. Looked up from germline, CDR1 is MDHEN and CDR2 is SYDVKM. The V end lost 6 bases, the J end lost 8 bases, and 16 bases lay between the germline ends. CDR3 loop: CASSSGNRPGYTF. The CDR3 region has the DNA TGTGCCAGCAGCTCTGGGAATAGGCCCGGCTACACCTTC.

The gene calls are TRBV21-1 and TRBJ1-2. TRBV21-1 is a pseudogene locus. This CDR3 has 13 amino acids. CDR3 protein: CASSPRSGHGYTF. The CDR3 DNA is TGTGCCAGCAGTCCTAGGAGTGGCCATGGCTACACCTTC.

This chain links TRBV20-1 with TRBJ1-5; weak D call: TRBD1 (6 bases). Germline-derived CDR1 and CDR2 are DFQATT and SNEGSKA (reference sequence). There are 13 residues in the CDR3. The V end was cut by 8 bases, the J end by 4 bases, with 15 bases between. DNA of the CDR3: TGCAGTTTAGGCAGGGGTGGGAATCAGCCCCAGCATTTT. Translated: CSLGRGGNQPQHF.

This clonotype was picked up many times. The gene calls are TRBV29-1 and TRBJ2-5; tentatively, D is TRBD1 (6 bases). CDR3 length: 11 amino acids. Trimming shortened V by 4 bases and J by 5 bases, and 8 bases separated the two germline ends. Germline CDR1 reads SQVTM; CDR2 reads ANQGSEA. CDR3 amino acids: CSVGQGETQYF. The CDR3 DNA is TGCAGCGTTGGTCAGGGGGAGACCCAGTACTTC.

This clonotype occurred a few times. The chain employs TRBV29-1 and TRBJ2-5; no firm D call. Germline CDR1 reads SQVTM; CDR2 reads ANQGSEA. This CDR3 spans 13 amino acids. V lost 0 bases to trimming and J lost 1 base, with 6 bases between them. Here the CDR3 reads CSVEDGPQETQYF. The CDR3 bases are TGCAGCGTTGAAGACGGACCCCAAGAGACCCAGTACTTC.

The V gene is TRBV7-2, the J gene TRBJ1-2; D is possibly TRBD1 (5 bases). The CDR3 contains 13 residues. The V and J ends lost 5 bases and 10 bases respectively, with 17 bases between them. Germline V gives CDR1 SGHTA, CDR2 FQGNSA. In nucleotides, the CDR3 is TGTGCCAGCAGCCGCCAGGGTTTTGGGGACTACACCTTC. It is translated as CASSRQGFGDYTF.

V gene TRBV11-2 combines with J gene TRBJ2-7; D unclear. Trimming removed 6 bases from V and 3 bases from J, with 9 bases in between. CDR3 size: 12 residues. The germline V gene has CDR1 SGHAT and CDR2 FQNNGV. The CDR3 spells CASSTLVYEQYF. The CDR3 nucleotides are TGTGCCAGCAGTACGCTAGTCTACGAGCAGTACTTC.

This clonotype was recorded a few times. This chain connects TRBV5-1 to TRBJ2-2; 9 nucleotides match TRBD2. The CDR3 sequence is 18 residues long. With V trimmed by 4 bases and J by 2 bases, 12 bases remained unmatched. CDR1 is SGHRS, CDR2 YFSETQ, per germline. Here the CDR3 reads CASSRRERGVLNTGELFF. CDR3 in DNA: TGCGCCAGCAGCCGAAGAGAGCGGGGGGTCTTAAACACCGGGGAGCTGTTTTTT.

The V gene is TRBV4-1, the J gene TRBJ1-4; the D gene is possibly TRBD1 (5 bases). Looked up from germline, CDR1 is MGHRA and CDR2 is YSYEKL. The V and J ends lost 2 bases and 6 bases respectively, with 16 bases between them. This CDR3 has 16 amino acids. The CDR3 DNA reads TGCGCCAGCAGCCAAAAAGGGACTTTTGTAGATGAAAAACTGTTTTTT. Its translation is CASSQKGTFVDEKLFF.

The V and J genes are TRBV7-9 and TRBJ2-3, with D perhaps being TRBD1 or TRBD2 (6 bases each). The germline CDR1 and CDR2 sequences are SEHNR and FQNEAQ (reference sequence). This CDR3 contains 16 residues. V lost 5 bases, J lost 0 bases, and 15 bases lay in between. The CDR3 reads CASSVRDNPSTDTQYF. DNA of the CDR3: TGTGCCAGCAGCGTGCGGGACAACCCTAGCACAGATACGCAGTATTTT.

V usage is TRBV7-9 and J usage is TRBJ2-7, with a weak D call TRBD1 (5 bases). Germline V gene lookup returns CDR1 SEHNR and CDR2 FQNEAQ (reference sequence). The germline V and J ends were trimmed by 5 bases and 1 base, with 9 bases remaining between them. The length of the CDR3 is 13 residues. This CDR3 is CASSPRQSYEQYF. The CDR3 bases are TGTGCCAGCAGCCCCCGACAGTCCTACGAGCAGTACTTC.

The table lists this clonotype with many counts. V is TRBV29-1 and J is TRBJ1-1, with D perhaps matching TRBD1 (6 bases). Deletions cut 7 bases from V and 5 bases from J, with 17 bases between. CDR3 length equals 13 residues. CDR1 SQVTM and CDR2 ANQGSEA come from the germline V gene. CDR3 protein: CSGGGRGGTEAFF. In DNA, the CDR3 is TGCAGCGGTGGGGGGCGCGGGGGAACTGAAGCTTTCTTT.

This clonotype was picked up one time. V usage is TRBV6-2 or TRBV6-3 and J usage is TRBJ2-3; TRBD1 matches at 8 bases. The CDR3 is 18 residues long. Germline CDR1 MNHEY, CDR2 SVGEGT. The J segment lost 2 bases and the V segment lost 6 bases, leaving 16 bases of the junction unmatched. In nucleotides, the CDR3 is TGTGCCAGCAGAGCTGGGACAGGACGGGCCCCTCCCACAGATACGCAGTATTTT. This translates into CASRAGTGRAPPTDTQYF.

This clonotype was seen a few times. The CDR3 sequence is CASSSPRTGSDTQYF. For the CDR3, the DNA is TGTGCCAGCAGCTCCCCAAGGACAGGCTCAGATACGCAGTATTTT. The V and J genes are TRBV7-3 and TRBJ2-3; TRBD1 matches at 7 bases. The V gene's germline CDR1 is SGHTA and CDR2 FQGTGA. The V gene end was trimmed by 4 bases and the J gene end by 4 bases; junction bases not matched to a gene: 8. CDR3 length equals 15 residues.

The chain has TRBV18 and TRBJ1-5; D uncertain. The V and J ends lost 2 bases and 5 bases respectively, with 7 bases between them. Per germline, CDR1 KGHSH and CDR2 LQKENI. The CDR3 contains 13 residues. The CDR3 region is CASSPEHHQPQHF. CDR3 DNA sequence: TGTGCCAGCTCACCAGAGCATCATCAGCCCCAGCATTTT.

The count of this clonotype is one. Since a much larger clone is just one base distant, this may be a read error. The chain uses TRBV29-1 and TRBJ2-1; D is undetermined. The J call is doubtful: the DNA matches TRBJ2-7 better. This CDR3 contains 13 residues. Germline values: CDR1 SQVTM, CDR2 ANQGSEA. The CDR3: CSVPLGFYNEQYF. The CDR3 coding sequence is TGCAGCGTCCCCCTGGGGTTTTACAATGAGCAGTACTTC.